This record looks at one T cell receptor beta chain sequence and its context. This sample was taken from a study of control samples from healthy donors and cancer patients. The assay was immunoSEQ multiplex PCR, and TCRdb's table has in-frame clones only and misses some. Altogether about 160,000 clones are present, roughly 94% being singletons, with the ten largest covering 13% to 15%. Trimming removed 0 bases at V and 5 bases at J, with 5 bases between. The CDR3 spans 12 residues. CDR1 is SGHRS, CDR2 YFSETQ, per germline. Material for sequencing was PBMCs. This clonotype originated in a man aged 60 to 69 with colorectal cancer. This sequence joins TRBV5-1 and TRBJ1-2; D unresolved. The CDR3, as DNA: TGCGCCAGCAGCTTGGACCGTTATGGCTACACCTTC. Amino acid sequence: CASSLDRYGYTF.